A selection of T cell receptor beta chains follows, all from one sample in a study of response to subunit inactivated influenza vaccine. TCRdb independently ran MiXCR on the RT-PCR reads; one entry per CDR3 protein. Among roughly 160,000 distinct CDR3 sequences listed, about a tenth were seen once. The material was non-naive T cells sorted from PBMCs, obtained roughly 46 days after vaccination. The receptors were sampled from a man aged 45-60 years who received an inactivated influenza vaccine. Both conserved end residues are trimmed from each CDR3. A D gene is named only where the DNA matches it firmly. Clone sizes are given selectively: once, few, many, or a class where the clone is expanded.

TRBJ2-1 TRBV6-2/TRBV6-3 few TRBD2 ASSFRLAAYNEQF
TRBJ2-5 TRBV20-1 once TRBD1 SARDRTGVRLGTQY
TRBJ1-2 TRBV20-1 NA NA SAPDTLSYSGYT
TRBJ2-7 TRBV12-3/TRBV12-4 NA NA ASSLALSSGTTPYEQY
TRBJ1-6 TRBV7-9 NA TRBD1 ASSLGQAFGVGSPLH
TRBJ2-5 TRBV7-6 NA NA ASSLKVNLQETQY
TRBJ1-1 TRBV12-3/TRBV12-4 NA NA ASSLAALTEAF
TRBJ1-5 TRBV20-1 few TRBD1 SATRQGAAMNQPQH
TRBJ1-2 TRBV11-2 few TRBD1 ASSLDRQGSYT
TRBJ2-1 TRBV5-4 few NA ASSLDRTPEQF
TRBJ1-6 TRBV7-9 NA TRBD1 ASQTGGNSPLH
TRBJ2-1 TRBV12-3/TRBV12-4 NA NA ASSLSRIEQF
TRBJ1-1 TRBV6-2/TRBV6-3 NA TRBD1 ASSYVRDRALNTEAF
TRBJ1-2 TRBV10-3 few NA AIRKQDYGYT
TRBJ2-3 TRBV6-5 NA TRBD1 ASSLRQGKDTQY
TRBJ1-1 TRBV18 NA NA ASSHPFWNTEAF
TRBJ1-6 TRBV7-6 few TRBD1 ASSLDGGQGSPLH
TRBJ2-5 TRBV2 many TRBD2 ASSDMGLAEETQY
TRBJ1-2 TRBV18 few NA ASSPTGGGDYGYT
TRBJ2-1 TRBV11-1 NA TRBD2 ASSLVGLARRSYNEQF
TRBJ2-3 TRBV12-3/TRBV12-4 few NA ASRVSGPDTQY
TRBJ2-5 TRBV4-1 NA NA ASSQETQETQY
TRBJ1-1 TRBV7-2 many NA ASSSVHGVNTEAF
TRBJ1-5 TRBV24-1 few NA ATSAAASQPQH
TRBJ2-7 TRBV3-1 NA NA ASSQELSSRPGEQY
TRBJ2-5 TRBV11-1 NA NA ASSLAGTSQETQY
TRBJ1-2 TRBV9 NA NA ASSVALKDGSGYT
TRBJ1-1 TRBV20-1 few NA SASSGYVMNTEAF
TRBJ2-1 TRBV7-2 few TRBD1 ASSFRQGNEQF
TRBJ2-1 TRBV6-2/TRBV6-3 few TRBD1 ASSYSNRQGAPGNEQF
TRBJ1-4 TRBV5-1 many TRBD1 ASSPGQDRFRGNEKLF
TRBJ1-1 TRBV12-3/TRBV12-4 few NA ASRGTSRTEAF
TRBJ2-3 TRBV2 NA NA ASRRGGSTDTQY
TRBJ1-2 TRBV29-1 many NA SVAVWGTNYGYT
TRBJ2-5 TRBV28 NA TRBD2 ASSNGLARGRETQY
TRBJ2-1 TRBV9 NA NA ASSVEEGSVASYNEQF
TRBJ1-1 TRBV20-1 few TRBD1 SAPGQVNTEAF
TRBJ2-4 TRBV5-1 few NA ASSLGDPLAKNIQY
TRBJ2-3 TRBV20-1 NA NA SARLPGRSTDTQY
TRBJ1-5 TRBV7-9 few NA ASSRGEGVVAKPQH
TRBJ2-2 TRBV12-3/TRBV12-4 many TRBD1 ASTTTGYTGELF
TRBJ2-3 TRBV7-9 NA NA ASSLLAGRTDTQY
TRBJ2-3 TRBV7-2 many NA ASRTLTDTQY
TRBJ1-2 TRBV24-1 medium-sized NA ATSDWTGNYGYT
TRBJ1-1 TRBV11-2 NA TRBD1 ASRRTGVREAF
TRBJ2-5 TRBV6-1 few TRBD2 ATSESGLATQY
TRBJ2-3 TRBV7-9 many NA ASRKLNPRNTDTQY
TRBJ1-4 TRBV30 NA NA AWGRQLNEKLF
TRBJ2-2 TRBV10-2 NA TRBD2 ASSATSGENTGELF
TRBJ2-1 TRBV20-1 few TRBD2 SAALAGLLRGEQF